The rows below give T cell receptor beta chains drawn from one sample of a study of OX40 agonist ivuxolimab in advanced cancers. Here immunoSEQ multiplex PCR was the method, and the copy in TCRdb shows in-frame clones only, minus some. The sample contains about 98,000 clones, 85% to 95% of which appear only once. The source material was CD4+ or CD8+ T cells sorted from blood, sampled in a trial of the OX40 agonist ivuxolimab. The receptors were gathered from an adult with an advanced solid tumor such as melanoma, head and neck, liver or kidney cancer. Both conserved end residues are trimmed from each CDR3. A D gene is named only where the DNA matches it firmly.

V	D	J	CDR3
TRBV7-2	.	TRBJ2-3	ASSLNQGPDTQY
TRBV9	TRBD2	TRBJ2-1	ASSALAGAYNEQF
TRBV27	TRBD1	TRBJ1-3	ASSLGDRDGDTIY
TRBV6-5	.	TRBJ2-2	ASSYTGNTHTGELF
TRBV18	TRBD1	TRBJ1-4	ASSGTGREKLF
TRBV19	TRBD1	TRBJ1-1	ASSISRQGLGAF
TRBV11-3	.	TRBJ1-1	ATGGAGTEAF
TRBV7-2	.	TRBJ1-1	ASSLIREERAF
TRBV19	TRBD1	TRBJ1-1	ASSRQGVTEAF
TRBV30	.	TRBJ1-3	AWNLGSGNTIY
TRBV28	.	TRBJ1-5	ASRGAGNRKDSNQPQH